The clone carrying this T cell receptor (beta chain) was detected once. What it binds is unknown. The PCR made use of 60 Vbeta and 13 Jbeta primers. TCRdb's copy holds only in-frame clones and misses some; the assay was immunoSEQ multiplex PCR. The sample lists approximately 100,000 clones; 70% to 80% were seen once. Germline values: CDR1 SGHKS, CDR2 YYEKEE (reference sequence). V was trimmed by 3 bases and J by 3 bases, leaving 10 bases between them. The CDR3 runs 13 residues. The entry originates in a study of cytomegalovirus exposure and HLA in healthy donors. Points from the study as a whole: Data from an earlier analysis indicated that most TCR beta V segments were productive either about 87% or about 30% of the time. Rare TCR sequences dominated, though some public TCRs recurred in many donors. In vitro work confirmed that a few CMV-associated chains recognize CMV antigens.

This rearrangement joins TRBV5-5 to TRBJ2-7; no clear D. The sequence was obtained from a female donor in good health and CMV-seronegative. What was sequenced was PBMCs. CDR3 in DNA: TGTGCCAGCAGCTCCCTTGGGCTCTACGAGCAGTACTTC. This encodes CASSSLGLYEQYF.